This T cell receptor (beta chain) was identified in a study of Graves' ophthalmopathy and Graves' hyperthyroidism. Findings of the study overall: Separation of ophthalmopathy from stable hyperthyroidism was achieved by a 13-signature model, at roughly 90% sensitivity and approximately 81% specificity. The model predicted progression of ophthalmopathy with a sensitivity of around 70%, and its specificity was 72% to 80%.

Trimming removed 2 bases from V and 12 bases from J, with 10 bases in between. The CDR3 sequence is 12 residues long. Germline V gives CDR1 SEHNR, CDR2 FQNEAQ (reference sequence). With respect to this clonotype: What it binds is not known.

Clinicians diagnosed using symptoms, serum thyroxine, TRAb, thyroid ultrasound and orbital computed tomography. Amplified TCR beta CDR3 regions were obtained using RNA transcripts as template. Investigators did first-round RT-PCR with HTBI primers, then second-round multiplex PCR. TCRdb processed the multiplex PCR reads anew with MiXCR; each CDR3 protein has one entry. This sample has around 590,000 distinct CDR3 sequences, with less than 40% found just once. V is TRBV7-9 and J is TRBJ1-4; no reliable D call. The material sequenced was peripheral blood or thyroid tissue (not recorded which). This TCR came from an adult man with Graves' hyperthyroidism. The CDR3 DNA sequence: TGTGCCAGCAGCTTATCCAGGCTTGAACTGTTTTTT. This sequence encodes CASSLSRLELFF.